This TCR beta chain was obtained from a study of response to subunit inactivated influenza vaccine. This clonotype was counted a few times. TCRdb processed the RT-PCR reads anew with MiXCR; each CDR3 protein has one entry. The repertoire holds around 530,000 distinct CDR3 sequences, with approximately 15% as singletons. The specimen was CD4+ T cells sorted from PBMCs, collected about 24 months after vaccination. This receptor was obtained from a man aged 50 to 75 who received an inactivated influenza vaccine.

This CDR3 is CASRRSGGAVETQYF. The DNA of the CDR3 is TGTGCCAGCAGACGTAGCGGGGGGGCCGTGGAGACCCAGTACTTC. The V call is TRBV2, the J call TRBJ2-5; 11 nucleotides agree with TRBD2. V trimming: 6 bases; J trimming: 5 bases; junction bases outside the gene matches: 8. Per the germline V gene, CDR1 is SNHLY and CDR2 is FYNNEI. The CDR3 is 15 residues long.